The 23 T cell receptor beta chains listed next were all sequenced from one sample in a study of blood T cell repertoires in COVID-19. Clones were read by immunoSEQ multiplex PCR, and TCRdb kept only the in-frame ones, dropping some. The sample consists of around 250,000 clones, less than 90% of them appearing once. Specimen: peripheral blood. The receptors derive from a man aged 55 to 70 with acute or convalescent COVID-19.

CDR3 DNA sequence: TGTGCCAGCAGAGGACAGGGGCGTCCCTACGAGCAGTACTTC. Protein: CASRGQGRPYEQYF. The chain carries TRBV6-1 and TRBJ2-7; 9 bases are a match to TRBD1. The V and J ends lost 6 bases and 2 bases, in that order; junction bases with no gene match: 5. The CDR3 sequence is 14 residues long. The germline CDR1 and CDR2 sequences are MNHNS and SASEGT.

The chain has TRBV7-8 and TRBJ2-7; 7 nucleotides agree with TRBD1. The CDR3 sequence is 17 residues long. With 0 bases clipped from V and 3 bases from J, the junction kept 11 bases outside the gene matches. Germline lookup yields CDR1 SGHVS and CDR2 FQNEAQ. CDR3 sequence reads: CASSLAARGFPLYEQYF. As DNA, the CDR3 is TGTGCCAGCAGCTTAGCGGCCAGGGGGTTCCCTCTCTACGAGCAGTACTTC.

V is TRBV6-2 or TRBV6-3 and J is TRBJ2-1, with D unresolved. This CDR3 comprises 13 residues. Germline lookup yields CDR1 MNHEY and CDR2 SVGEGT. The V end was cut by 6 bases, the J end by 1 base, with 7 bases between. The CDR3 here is CASSRGSYNEQFF. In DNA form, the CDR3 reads TGTGCCAGCAGCCGCGGTTCCTACAATGAGCAGTTCTTC.

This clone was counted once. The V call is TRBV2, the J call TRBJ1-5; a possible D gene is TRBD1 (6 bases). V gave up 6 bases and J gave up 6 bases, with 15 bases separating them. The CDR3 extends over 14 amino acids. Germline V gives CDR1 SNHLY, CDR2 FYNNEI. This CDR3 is CASRLDTGIQPQHF. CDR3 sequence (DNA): TGTGCCAGCAGGTTGGACACAGGGATTCAGCCCCAGCATTTT. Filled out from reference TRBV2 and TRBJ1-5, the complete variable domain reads EPEVTQTPSHQVTQMGQEVILRCVPISNHLYFYWYRQILGQKVEFLVSFYNNEISEKSEIFDDQFSVERPDGSNFTLKIRSTKLEDSAMYFCASRLDTGIQPQHFGDGTRLSIL.

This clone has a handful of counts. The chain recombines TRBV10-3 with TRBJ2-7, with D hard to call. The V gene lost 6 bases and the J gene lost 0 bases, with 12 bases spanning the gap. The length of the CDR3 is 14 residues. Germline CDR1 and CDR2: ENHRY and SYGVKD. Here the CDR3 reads CAIRTVGASYEQYF. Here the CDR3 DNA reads TGTGCCATCAGAACTGTCGGAGCCTCCTACGAGCAGTACTTC.

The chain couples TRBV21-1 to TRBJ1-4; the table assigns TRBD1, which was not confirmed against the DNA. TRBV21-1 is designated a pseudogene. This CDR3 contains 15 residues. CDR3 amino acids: CASSKVNRGREKLFF. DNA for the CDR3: TGTGCCAGCAGCAAAGTGAACAGGGGGAGGGAAAAACTGTTTTTT.

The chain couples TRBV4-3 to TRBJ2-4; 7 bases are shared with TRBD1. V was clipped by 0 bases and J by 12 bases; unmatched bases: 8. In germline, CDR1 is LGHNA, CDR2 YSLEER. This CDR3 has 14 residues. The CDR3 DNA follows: TGCGCCAGCAGCCAAGATACGGGCAGGGGGTCTCAGTACTTC. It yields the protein CASSQDTGRGSQYF.

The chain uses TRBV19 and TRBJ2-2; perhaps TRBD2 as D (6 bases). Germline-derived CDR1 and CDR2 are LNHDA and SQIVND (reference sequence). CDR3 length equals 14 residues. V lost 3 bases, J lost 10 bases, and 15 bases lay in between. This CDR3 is CASSIGPASEELFF. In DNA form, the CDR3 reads TGTGCCAGTAGTATCGGGCCAGCTAGCGAGGAGCTGTTTTTT.

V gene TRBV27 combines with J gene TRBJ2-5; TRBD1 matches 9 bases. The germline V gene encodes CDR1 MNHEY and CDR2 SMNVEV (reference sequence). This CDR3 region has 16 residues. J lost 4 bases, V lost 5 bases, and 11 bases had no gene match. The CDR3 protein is CASSPGTGRGLETQYF. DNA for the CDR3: TGTGCCAGCAGTCCGGGGACAGGGAGGGGGTTAGAGACCCAGTACTTC.

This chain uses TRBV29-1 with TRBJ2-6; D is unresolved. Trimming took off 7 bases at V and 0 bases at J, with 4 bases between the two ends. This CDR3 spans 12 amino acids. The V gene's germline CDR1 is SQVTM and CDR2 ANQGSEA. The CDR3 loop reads CSALSGANVLTF. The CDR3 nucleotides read TGCAGCGCCCTCTCTGGGGCCAACGTCCTGACTTTC.

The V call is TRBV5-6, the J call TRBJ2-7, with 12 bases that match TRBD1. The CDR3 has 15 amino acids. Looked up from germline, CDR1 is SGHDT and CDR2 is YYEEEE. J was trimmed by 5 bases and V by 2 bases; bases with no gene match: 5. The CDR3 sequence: CASSFLGQGAHEQYF. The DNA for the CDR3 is TGTGCCAGCAGCTTTCTGGGACAGGGGGCCCACGAGCAGTACTTC.

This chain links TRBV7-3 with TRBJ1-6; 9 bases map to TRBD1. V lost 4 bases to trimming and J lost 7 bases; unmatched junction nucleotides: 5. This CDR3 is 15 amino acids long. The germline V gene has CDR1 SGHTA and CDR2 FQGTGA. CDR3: CASSWTTGGNSPLHF. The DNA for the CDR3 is TGTGCCAGCAGCTGGACCACAGGGGGCAATTCACCCCTCCACTTT.

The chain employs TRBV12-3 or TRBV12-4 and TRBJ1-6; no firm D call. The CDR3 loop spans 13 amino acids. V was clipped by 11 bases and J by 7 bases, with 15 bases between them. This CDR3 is CACSGGLNSPLHF. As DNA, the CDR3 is TGTGCCTGCTCAGGAGGGTTGAATTCACCCCTCCACTTT.

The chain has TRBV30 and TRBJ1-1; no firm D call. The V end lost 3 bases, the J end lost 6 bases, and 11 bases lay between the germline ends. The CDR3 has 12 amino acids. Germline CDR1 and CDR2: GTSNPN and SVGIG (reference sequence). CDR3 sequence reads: CAWSPRSAEAFF. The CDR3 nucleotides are TGTGCCTGGAGCCCTCGATCGGCTGAAGCTTTCTTT.

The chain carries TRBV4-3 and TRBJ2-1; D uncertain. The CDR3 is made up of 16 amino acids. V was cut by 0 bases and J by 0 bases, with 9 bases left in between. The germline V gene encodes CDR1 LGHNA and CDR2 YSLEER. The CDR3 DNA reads TGCGCCAGCAGCCAAGATGAACGGAGCTCCTACAATGAGCAGTTCTTC. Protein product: CASSQDERSSYNEQFF.

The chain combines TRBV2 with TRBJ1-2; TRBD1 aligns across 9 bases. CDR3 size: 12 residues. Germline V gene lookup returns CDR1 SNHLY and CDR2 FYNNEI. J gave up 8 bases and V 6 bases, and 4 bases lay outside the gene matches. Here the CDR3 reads CASSRDRDGYTF. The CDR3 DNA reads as TGTGCCAGCAGCCGGGACAGGGACGGCTACACCTTC.

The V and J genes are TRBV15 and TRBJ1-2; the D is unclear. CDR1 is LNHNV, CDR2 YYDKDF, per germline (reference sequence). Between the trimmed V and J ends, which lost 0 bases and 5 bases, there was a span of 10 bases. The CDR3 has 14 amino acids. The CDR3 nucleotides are TGTGCCACCAGCAGAGATCGCACACAATATGGCTACACCTTC. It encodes CATSRDRTQYGYTF.

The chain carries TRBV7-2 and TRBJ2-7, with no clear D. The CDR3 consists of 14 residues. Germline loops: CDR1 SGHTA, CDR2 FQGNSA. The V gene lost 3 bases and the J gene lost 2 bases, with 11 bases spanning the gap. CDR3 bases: TGTGCCAGCAGCTTGTGGAGAACCACCTACGAGCAGTACTTC. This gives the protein CASSLWRTTYEQYF.

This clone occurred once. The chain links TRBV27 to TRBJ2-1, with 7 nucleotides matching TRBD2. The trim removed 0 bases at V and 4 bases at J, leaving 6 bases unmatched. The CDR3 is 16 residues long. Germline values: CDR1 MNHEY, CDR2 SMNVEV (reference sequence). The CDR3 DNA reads TGTGCCAGCAGTTTATCAAGTCTAGCGGAATACAATGAGCAGTTCTTC. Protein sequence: CASSLSSLAEYNEQFF.

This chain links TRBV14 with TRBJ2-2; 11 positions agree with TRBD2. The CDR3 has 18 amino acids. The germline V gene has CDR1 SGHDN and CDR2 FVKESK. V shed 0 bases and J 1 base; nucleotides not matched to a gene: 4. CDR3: CASSQDLAGGGNTGELFF. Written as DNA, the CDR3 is TGTGCCAGCAGCCAAGATCTAGCGGGAGGCGGGAACACCGGGGAGCTGTTTTTT.

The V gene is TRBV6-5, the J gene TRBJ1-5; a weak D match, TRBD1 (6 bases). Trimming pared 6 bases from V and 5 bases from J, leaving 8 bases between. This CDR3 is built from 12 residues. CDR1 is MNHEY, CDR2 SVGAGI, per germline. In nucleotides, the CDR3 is TGTGCCAGCAGAAACAGGGATCAGCCCCAGCATTTT. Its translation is CASRNRDQPQHF.

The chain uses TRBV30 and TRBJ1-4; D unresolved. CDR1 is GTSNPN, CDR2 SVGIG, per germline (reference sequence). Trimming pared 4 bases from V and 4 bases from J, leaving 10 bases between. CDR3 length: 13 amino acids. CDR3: CAWNTAFNEKLFF. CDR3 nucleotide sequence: TGTGCCTGGAACACAGCCTTTAATGAAAAACTGTTTTTT.

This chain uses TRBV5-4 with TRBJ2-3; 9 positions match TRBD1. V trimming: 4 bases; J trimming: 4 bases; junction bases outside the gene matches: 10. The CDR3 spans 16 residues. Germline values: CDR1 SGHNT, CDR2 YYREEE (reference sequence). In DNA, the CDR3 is TGTGCCAGCAGCGGGACGGGACAGGGTGGTCCAGATACGCAGTATTTT. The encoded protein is CASSGTGQGGPDTQYF.